These 23 T cell receptor beta chains share one sample of origin, sequenced in a study of T cells in Graves' hyperthyroidism and ophthalmopathy. The CDR3 regions of TCR beta were amplified from RNA transcripts. Using the HTBI primer set, a first-round RT-PCR was run on the TCR CDR3. TCRdb re-called the multiplex PCR reads with MiXCR, one entry per CDR3 protein. Here the sample spans about 560,000 distinct CDR3 sequences, 15% to 20% being singletons. The specimen sequenced was blood. The receptors come from a woman aged 18-29 years with Graves' hyperthyroidism.

There are many counts of this clonotype. This chain uses TRBV2 with TRBJ1-2; D gene ambiguous. The CDR3 runs to 12 residues. The V and J ends lost 2 bases and 6 bases respectively, with 7 bases between them. Germline lookup yields CDR1 SNHLY and CDR2 FYNNEI. CDR3 region: CASSELGNGYTF. DNA for the CDR3: TGTGCCAGCAGTGAATTGGGGAATGGCTACACCTTC.

The chain employs TRBV7-9 and TRBJ2-5; D is unclear. This CDR3 is built from 12 residues. Between the trimmed V and J ends, which lost 1 base and 12 bases, there was a span of 12 bases. Germline V gene data show CDR1 as SEHNR and CDR2 as FQNEAQ (reference sequence). The CDR3 DNA follows: TGTGCCAGCAGCTTAGAGGGAACGGTAGAGTACTTC. Amino acids: CASSLEGTVEYF. Drawing the rest from reference TRBV7-9 and TRBJ2-5, the complete variable domain is DTGVSQNPRHKITKRGQNVTFRCDPISEHNRLYWYRQTLGQGPEFLTYFQNEAQLEKSRLLSDRFSAERPKGSFSTLEIQRTEQGDSAMYLCASSLEGTVEYFGPGTRLLVL.

The CDR3: CASSQELESNQPQHF. As DNA, the CDR3 is TGTGCCAGCAGCCAAGAGTTAGAGAGCAATCAGCCCCAGCATTTT. The rearrangement joins TRBV4-2 to TRBJ1-5; D remains unclear. CDR1 LGHNA and CDR2 YNFKEQ come from the germline V gene. The CDR3 has 15 residues. The V gene lost 0 bases and the J gene lost 1 base, with 7 bases spanning the gap.

This clonotype was picked up many times. The rearrangement joins TRBV2 to TRBJ2-3; the match to TRBD2 covers 9 bases. Germline loops: CDR1 SNHLY, CDR2 FYNNEI. V was pared by 6 bases and J by 6 bases, with 13 bases of the junction left unmatched. The CDR3 length is 16 residues. CDR3 protein: CASSASGGGAIDTQYF. CDR3 DNA sequence: TGTGCCAGCAGCGCAAGTGGCGGGGGGGCCATTGATACGCAGTATTTT.

The V gene is TRBV20-1, the J gene TRBJ1-6, with no clear D. Germline CDR1 and CDR2: DFQATT and SNEGSKA (reference sequence). Trimming stripped 5 bases from V and 9 bases from J, with 17 bases between. The CDR3 covers 14 residues. CDR3 coding DNA: TGCAGTGCTTCATCCGGGCAGGAGAGTTCACCCCTCCACTTT. Residues: CSASSGQESSPLHF.

This clonotype was seen more than once but under ten times. The chain combines TRBV20-1 with TRBJ1-2; tentatively, D is TRBD1 (6 bases). V was trimmed by 6 bases and J by 0 bases, leaving 17 bases between them. Germline values: CDR1 DFQATT, CDR2 SNEGSKA (reference sequence). This CDR3 spans 15 amino acids. As DNA, the CDR3 is TGCAGTGCGCCGGGGGGGCAGGAAACTAACTATGGCTACACCTTC. Its translation: CSAPGGQETNYGYTF.

The sample holds a few counts of this clonotype. The chain employs TRBV9 and TRBJ2-1; D assignment may be TRBD1 or TRBD2 (6 bases each). V shed 4 bases and J shed 5 bases, with 16 bases lying between them. This CDR3 is built from 15 residues. The germline gives CDR1 SGDLS, CDR2 YYNGEE. The CDR3: CASSPGGQANNEQFF. The CDR3 DNA is TGTGCCAGCAGCCCCGGGGGCCAGGCGAACAATGAGCAGTTCTTC.

The chain joins TRBV5-6 to TRBJ2-5, with TRBD1 matching over 9 bases. After removal of 4 bases from V and 2 bases from J, the junction contained 6 bases not matched to a gene. Germline CDR1 and CDR2: SGHDT and YYEEEE. The CDR3 sequence is 15 residues long. CDR3 region: CASSPGTGYQETQYF. In DNA form, the CDR3 reads TGTGCCAGCAGCCCCGGGACAGGGTATCAAGAGACCCAGTACTTC.

The chain combines TRBV4-1 with TRBJ1-2; weak D call: TRBD1 (6 bases). This CDR3 is 13 amino acids long. Trimming pared 4 bases from V and 6 bases from J, leaving 12 bases between. Germline CDR1 reads MGHRA; CDR2 reads YSYEKL. The CDR3 loop is CASSRWDTDGYTF. The DNA for the CDR3 is TGCGCCAGCAGCCGGTGGGACACGGATGGCTACACCTTC.

In this sample, this clonotype turned up many times. The chain carries TRBV3-1 and TRBJ2-7; D unresolved. The germline V gene has CDR1 LGHDT and CDR2 YNNKEL (reference sequence). V was shortened by 4 bases and J by 0 bases, with 10 bases between the two germline ends. CDR3 length: 14 amino acids. The CDR3 reads CASSPGPDSYEQYF. The DNA for the CDR3 is TGTGCCAGCAGCCCCGGACCAGACTCCTACGAGCAGTACTTC.

This clonotype has just a few counts. A much larger clone lies a single base off, so this may be a read error. This chain joins TRBV6-4 and TRBJ2-7, with 9 bases matching TRBD2. This CDR3 has 15 residues. Germline V gives CDR1 MRHNA, CDR2 SNTAGT. Unmatched junction bases numbered 10, after V lost 5 bases and J lost 5 bases. The CDR3 nucleotides read TGTGCCAGCAGTCTAGATCCTAGCGGGGTCCACGAGCAGTACTTC. Its protein is CASSLDPSGVHEQYF.

This clonotype showed up just a few times. V is TRBV20-1 and J is TRBJ1-5, with a tentative D call TRBD1 (6 bases). V lost 6 bases, J lost 4 bases, and 16 bases lay in between. Germline V gene data show CDR1 as DFQATT and CDR2 as SNEGSKA (reference sequence). The CDR3 has 14 residues. The CDR3 sequence: CSAETGKGNQPQHF. The CDR3 region has the DNA TGCAGTGCGGAGACAGGAAAGGGGAATCAGCCCCAGCATTTT.

This clonotype was observed at least ten times. This chain uses TRBV11-2 with TRBJ2-1, with TRBD1 matching over 10 bases. The CDR3 runs to 16 residues. With V trimmed by 0 bases and J by 2 bases, 1 base remained unmatched. Germline CDR1 SGHAT, CDR2 FQNNGV. The CDR3 bases are TGTGCCAGCAGCTTAGAAGGGACAGGGGCCTACAATGAGCAGTTCTTC. It is translated as CASSLEGTGAYNEQFF.

V gene TRBV28 combines with J gene TRBJ2-7; 7 positions match TRBD1. The length of the CDR3 is 12 residues. Germline V gene lookup returns CDR1 MDHEN and CDR2 SYDVKM. The V and J ends lost 6 bases and 12 bases, in that order; junction bases with no gene match: 11. In DNA form, the CDR3 reads TGTGCCAGCAGCCTGACAGGGAATGGGCCGTACTTC. Its protein product is CASSLTGNGPYF.

This clonotype appeared a few times. This CDR3 is missing its conserved last phenylalanine or tryptophan, likely due to a read error. The V call is TRBV7-9, the J call TRBJ2-7; tentative D call: TRBD2 (5 bases). Germline CDR1 reads SEHNR; CDR2 reads FQNEAQ (reference sequence). V lost 5 bases and J 5 bases, leaving 10 bases between the germline ends. The CDR3 covers 12 residues. The CDR3 is CASSEGWDEQYL. The CDR3 bases are TGTGCCAGCAGCGAGGGTTGGGACGAGCAGTACCTC.

This clonotype was counted at least ten times. J is TRBJ2-3 and V is TRBV28; D is uncertain. The germline CDR1 and CDR2 sequences are MDHEN and SYDVKM. Trimming stripped 3 bases from V and 0 bases from J, with 16 bases between. The CDR3 spans 17 residues. CDR3 loop: CASSFDVRHRSTDTQYF. For the CDR3, the DNA is TGTGCCAGCAGTTTCGACGTCAGGCACAGAAGCACAGATACGCAGTATTTT.

The table lists this clonotype with many counts. The chain recombines TRBV20-1 with TRBJ2-3, with 8 nucleotides matching TRBD2. This CDR3 is built from 14 residues. CDR1 is DFQATT and CDR2 is SNEGSKA in the germline V gene (reference sequence). The trim removed 3 bases at V and 1 base at J, leaving 3 bases unmatched. CDR3 nucleotide sequence: TGCAGTGCTAGCGGGGGGGCTGGCACAGATACGCAGTATTTT. Its protein product is CSASGGAGTDTQYF.

A few counts support this clonotype. The chain employs TRBV30 and TRBJ1-1; D ambiguous. Germline V gene data show CDR1 as GTSNPN and CDR2 as SVGIG (reference sequence). There are 13 residues in the CDR3. The ends were cut back, 1 base at V and 1 base at J, with 7 bases in the middle. The CDR3 protein is CAWSATPNTEAFF. The CDR3 coding sequence is TGTGCCTGGAGTGCGACACCGAACACTGAAGCTTTCTTT.

This clonotype has a count of ten or more. This chain connects TRBV20-1 to TRBJ2-7, with 7 nucleotides matching TRBD1. Germline CDR1 reads DFQATT; CDR2 reads SNEGSKA (reference sequence). Losses at the gene ends were 7 bases for V and 0 bases for J; bases not matched to a gene: 15. CDR3 length equals 16 residues. The CDR3 region is CSGTSGGPVTSYEQYF. For the CDR3, the DNA is TGCAGTGGTACTTCAGGGGGTCCGGTTACCTCCTACGAGCAGTACTTC.

This clonotype was seen repeatedly, ten times or more. The V and J genes are TRBV18 and TRBJ1-2, with D maybe TRBD1 (6 bases). V was trimmed by 3 bases and J by 2 bases, leaving 7 bases between them. CDR1 is KGHSH, CDR2 LQKENI, per germline. The CDR3 totals 13 residues. The CDR3 DNA follows: TGTGCCAGCTCACCCGGGGGCAACTATGGCTACACCTTC. The encoded protein is CASSPGGNYGYTF.

This clonotype was detected many times. The junction does not match germline at one end; this may be a read error. The chain links TRBV2 to TRBJ2-5; D is ambiguous. CDR1 SNHLY and CDR2 FYNNEI come from the germline V gene. The CDR3 extends over 14 amino acids. CDR3 in amino acids: CASKKDGPQQTQYF. DNA for the CDR3: TGTGCCAGCAAGAAGGACGGACCCCAACAGACCCAGTACTTC.

This clonotype was seen more than once but under ten times. Just one base apart from a much larger clone, this may be a read error. The CDR3 loop is CASSFGTSMARQFF. The CDR3 DNA reads TGTGCCAGCAGCTTCGGGACTTCGATGGCCAGGCAGTTCTTC. This chain connects TRBV11-1 to TRBJ2-1; weak D call: TRBD2 (6 bases). Germline CDR1 is SGHAT and CDR2 is FQDESV (reference sequence). The CDR3 contains 14 residues. The V gene lost 3 bases and the J gene lost 12 bases, with 18 bases spanning the gap.

This clonotype has at least ten counts. Relative to the germline gene, one junction end is altered; a read error may explain this. The CDR3 DNA reads as TGTGCCAGCAGCTTAGAGGGGCAAGAGACCCAGTACTTC. It codes for CASSLEGQETQYF. The rearrangement uses TRBV5-1 and TRBJ2-5; D might be TRBD1 or TRBD2, each matching 5 bases. This CDR3 spans 13 amino acids. Germline CDR1 is SGHRS and CDR2 is YFSETQ.